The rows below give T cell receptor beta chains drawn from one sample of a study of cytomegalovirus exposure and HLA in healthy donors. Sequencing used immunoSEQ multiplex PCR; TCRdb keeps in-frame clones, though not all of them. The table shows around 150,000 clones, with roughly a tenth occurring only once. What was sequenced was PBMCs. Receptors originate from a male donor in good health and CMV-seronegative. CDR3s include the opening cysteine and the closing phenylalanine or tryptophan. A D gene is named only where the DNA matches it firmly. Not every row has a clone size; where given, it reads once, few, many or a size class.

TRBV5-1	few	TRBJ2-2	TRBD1	TGCGCCAGCAGCCGCGGGACAGGGGACACCGGGGAGCTGTTTTTT	CASSRGTGDTGELFF
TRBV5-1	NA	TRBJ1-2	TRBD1	TGCGCCAGCAGCTGGGGGACAGGGGGGGGTAGCCGTGGCTACACCTTC	CASSWGTGGGSRGYTF
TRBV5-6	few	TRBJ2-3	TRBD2	TGTGCCAGCAGCTTGGGCAGCGGGGGGTCGTCCGGCACGCAGTATTTT	CASSLGSGGSSGTQYF
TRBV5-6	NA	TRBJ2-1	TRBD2	TGTGCCAGCAGCTTGAGGAGGACTAGCGGGTCCTACAATGAGCAGTTCTTC	CASSLRRTSGSYNEQFF
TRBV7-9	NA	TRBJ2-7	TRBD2	TGTGCCAGCAGCCGATCTAGCGGGACGTACGAGCAGTACTTC	CASSRSSGTYEQYF
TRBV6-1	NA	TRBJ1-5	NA	TGTGCCAGTAGACAGAACAATCAGCCCCAGCATTTT	CASRQNNQPQHF
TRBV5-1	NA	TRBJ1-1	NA	TGCGCCAGCAGCCTCCGGGAGAGGACTGAAGCTTTCTTT	CASSLRERTEAFF
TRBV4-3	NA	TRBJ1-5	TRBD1	TGCGCCAGCAGCCAAGCGGCAGGGGGTAATAATCAGCCCCAGCATTTT	CASSQAAGGNNQPQHF
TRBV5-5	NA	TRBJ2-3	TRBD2	TGTGCCAGCAGCTTCGTTGGGGGGGGTAACACGCAGTATTTT	CASSFVGGGNTQYF
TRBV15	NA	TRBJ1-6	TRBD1	TGTGCCACCAGCAGAGATTACGGGACAGGGTATTCACCCCTCCACTTT	CATSRDYGTGYSPLHF
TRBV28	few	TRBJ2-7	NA	TGTGCCAGCATGGGCGACGCCTACGAGCAGTACTTC	CASMGDAYEQYF
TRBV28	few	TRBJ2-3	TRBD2	TGTGCCAGCAGTGACAGCGGGAGGGATGGAGATACGCAGTATTTT	CASSDSGRDGDTQYF
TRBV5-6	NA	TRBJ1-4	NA	TGTGCCAGCAGCCCGACACCCACTAATGAAAAACTGTTTTTT	CASSPTPTNEKLFF
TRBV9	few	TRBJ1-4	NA	TGTGCCAGCAGCGTAGTTGAGCGGGGGGGAAAACTGTTTTTT	CASSVVERGGKLFF
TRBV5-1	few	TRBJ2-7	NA	TGCGCCAGCAGCTATCGAGGAGGGTCGATCTACGAGCAGTACTTC	CASSYRGGSIYEQYF
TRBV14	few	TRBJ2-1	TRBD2	TGTGCCAGCAGCCCCGGACTAGCGGACTACAATGAGCAGTTCTTC	CASSPGLADYNEQFF
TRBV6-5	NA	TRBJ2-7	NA	TGTGCCAGCAGTTACAACCGGGGGCAGTACTTC	CASSYNRGQYF